This T cell receptor beta chain was found in a study of OX40 agonist ivuxolimab in advanced cancers. At the level of the study: Patients got intravenous ivuxolimab at 0.01 to 10 mg/kg every 2 weeks. Partial responses were achieved by three patients, of whom one had hepatocellular carcinoma and two had cutaneous melanoma.

Clones were read by immunoSEQ multiplex PCR, and TCRdb kept only the in-frame ones, dropping some. The sample records approximately 57,000 clones, around four fifths being singletons. In germline, CDR1 is LNHDA, CDR2 SQIVND (reference sequence). Germline trimming cut 8 bases from V and 6 bases from J; bases unmatched to any gene: 10. This CDR3 is 14 amino acids long. The gene calls are TRBV19 and TRBJ1-1; 9 bases match TRBD1. This sequence was found in an adult with an advanced solid tumor such as melanoma, head and neck, liver or kidney cancer. The starting material was CD4+ or CD8+ T cells sorted from blood, obtained in a trial of the OX40 agonist ivuxolimab. The chain's CDR3 is CASSDRGGFAEAFF. The CDR3 nucleotides read TGTGCCAGTTCCGACAGGGGGGGTTTCGCTGAAGCTTTCTTT. Supplemented by reference TRBV19 and TRBJ1-1, the full variable domain reads DGGITQSPKYLFRKEGQNVTLSCEQNLNHDAMYWYRQDPGQGLRLIYYSQIVNDFQKGDIAEGYSVSREKKESFPLTVTSAQKNPTAFYLCASSDRGGFAEAFFGQGTRLTVV.